Only a few counts were recorded for the clone carrying this T cell receptor (beta chain). The antigen is unknown. One entry per CDR3 protein results from TCRdb running MiXCR on the 5' RACE reads. This table holds about 150,000 distinct CDR3 sequences, around 43% found once. The sample originates from a study of CD8 T cells in ankylosing spondylitis. General observations from the study: Reported data indicate significant enrichment of disease-linked clones within matched ankylosing spondylitis synovial fluid. Certain motif variants had earlier appeared in reactive arthritis synovial fluid and blood. A CD8+ phenotype characterized the disease-linked clones, which were relatively rare in peripheral blood.

CDR3 length equals 14 residues. Germline assignment: CDR1 MDHEN and CDR2 SYDVKM. Deletions cut 2 bases from V and 0 bases from J, with 6 bases between. Material for sequencing was synovial fluid, either unsorted or a sorted T cell fraction (not recorded which). The rearrangement uses TRBV28 and TRBJ2-3; the D gene is possibly TRBD1 (6 bases). This receptor was obtained from a male donor with ankylosing spondylitis. CDR3 region: CASSLRGSTDTQYF. CDR3 bases: TGTGCCAGCAGTTTAAGGGGGAGCACAGATACGCAGTATTTT.